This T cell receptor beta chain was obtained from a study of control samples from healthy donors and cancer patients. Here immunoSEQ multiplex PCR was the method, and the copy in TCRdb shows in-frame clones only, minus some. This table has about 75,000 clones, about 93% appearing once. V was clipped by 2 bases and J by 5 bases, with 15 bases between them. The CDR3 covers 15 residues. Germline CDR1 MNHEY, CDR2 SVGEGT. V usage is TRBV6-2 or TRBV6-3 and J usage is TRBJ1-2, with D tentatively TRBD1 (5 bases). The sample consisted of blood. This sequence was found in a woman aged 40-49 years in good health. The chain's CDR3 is CASSYGTENLYGYTF. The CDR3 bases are TGTGCCAGCAGTTACGGGACCGAAAACTTATATGGCTACACCTTC.